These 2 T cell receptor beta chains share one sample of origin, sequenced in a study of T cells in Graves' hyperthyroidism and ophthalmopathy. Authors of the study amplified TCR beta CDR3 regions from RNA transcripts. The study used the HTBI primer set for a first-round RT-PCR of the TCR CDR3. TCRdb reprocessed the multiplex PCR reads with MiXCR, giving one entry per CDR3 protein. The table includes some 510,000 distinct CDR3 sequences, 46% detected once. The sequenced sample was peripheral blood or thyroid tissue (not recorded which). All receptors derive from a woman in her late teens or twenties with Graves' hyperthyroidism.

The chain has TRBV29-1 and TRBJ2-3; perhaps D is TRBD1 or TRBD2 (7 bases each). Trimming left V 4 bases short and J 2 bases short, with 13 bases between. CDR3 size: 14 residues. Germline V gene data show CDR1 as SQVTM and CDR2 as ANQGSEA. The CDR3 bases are TGCAGCGTTGTCAGGGGGGGGAACACAGATACGCAGTATTTT. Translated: CSVVRGGNTDTQYF.

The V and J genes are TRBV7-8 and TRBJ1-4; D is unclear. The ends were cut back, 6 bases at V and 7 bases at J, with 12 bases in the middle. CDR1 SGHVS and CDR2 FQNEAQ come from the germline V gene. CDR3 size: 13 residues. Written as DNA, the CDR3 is TGTGCCAGCAGGGGTGGAGTTTTTGAAAAACTGTTTTTT. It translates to CASRGGVFEKLFF.